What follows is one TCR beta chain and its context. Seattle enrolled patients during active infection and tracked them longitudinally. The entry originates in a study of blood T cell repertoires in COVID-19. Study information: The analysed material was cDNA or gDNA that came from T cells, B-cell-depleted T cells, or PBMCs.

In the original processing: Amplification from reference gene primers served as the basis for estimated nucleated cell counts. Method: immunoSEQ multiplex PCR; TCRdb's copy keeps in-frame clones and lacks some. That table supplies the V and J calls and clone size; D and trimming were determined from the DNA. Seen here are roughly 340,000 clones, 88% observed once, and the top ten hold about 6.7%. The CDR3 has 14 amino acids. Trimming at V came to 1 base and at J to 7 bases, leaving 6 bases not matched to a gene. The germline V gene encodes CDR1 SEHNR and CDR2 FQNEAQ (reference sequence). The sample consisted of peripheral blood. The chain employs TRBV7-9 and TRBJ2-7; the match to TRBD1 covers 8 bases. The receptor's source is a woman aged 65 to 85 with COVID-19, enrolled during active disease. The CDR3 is CASSLGTGTWEQYF. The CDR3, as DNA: TGTGCCAGCAGCTTAGGGACAGGGACCTGGGAGCAGTACTTC.